This T cell receptor (beta chain) is from a study of blood T cell repertoires in COVID-19. Generated by immunoSEQ multiplex PCR, the TCRdb table keeps only in-frame clones and is missing some. The sample records approximately 210,000 clones, 75% to 90% being singletons. The sequence was collected from a woman in her seventies with active or convalescent COVID-19. The sample comprised peripheral blood.

CDR3 sequence: CASSSGEPSTDTQYF. The DNA for the CDR3 is TGTGCCAGCAGTTCCGGTGAACCTAGCACAGATACGCAGTATTTT. The chain combines TRBV28 with TRBJ2-3; no clear D. The CDR3 runs to 15 residues. Trimming removed 4 bases at V and 0 bases at J, with 11 bases between. Germline V gives CDR1 MDHEN, CDR2 SYDVKM.